The source of this TCR beta chain is a study of response to subunit inactivated influenza vaccine. This clonotype was found a few times. TCRdb re-analysed the RT-PCR reads in MiXCR, keeping a single row per CDR3 protein. The sample shows 280,000 or so distinct CDR3 sequences, 21% of them seen only once. The germline V gene encodes CDR1 DFQATT and CDR2 SNEGSKA (reference sequence). Trimming removed 6 bases at V and 0 bases at J, with 11 bases between. CDR3 length: 14 residues. V is TRBV20-1 and J is TRBJ1-4; no firm D call. The starting material was PBMCs from blood, obtained approximately 22 months after vaccination. This TCR was sampled from a man in his fifties or sixties who received an inactivated influenza vaccine. CDR3 DNA: TGCAGTGCCACCAGAACTTCAACTAATGAAAAACTGTTTTTT. It yields the protein CSATRTSTNEKLFF.